This TCR beta chain derives from a study of T cell responses to AZD1222 COVID-19 vaccine. A note on this clone: Its specificity is not known.

This CDR3 region has 15 residues. Between the trimmed V and J ends, which lost 2 bases and 4 bases, there was a span of 14 bases. Germline loops: CDR1 GTSNPN, CDR2 SVGIG (reference sequence). Second-dose intervals near 4 or 12 weeks were combined. Clones were read by immunoSEQ multiplex PCR, and TCRdb kept only the in-frame ones, dropping some. The sample carries around 140,000 clones, roughly 93% recorded once. General observations from the study: The study found vaccine-associated CD4 TCRs spanning spike, dominant at 160-218 and 743-854.

The source of this sequence is an adult who received the AZD1222 COVID-19 vaccine. The chain has TRBV30 and TRBJ2-2; no reliable D call. The sample consisted of peripheral blood, taken 28 days after the second AZD1222 dose. CDR3 coding DNA: TGTGCCTGGAGTACCTACTTCCTTGGCACCGGGGAGCTGTTTTTT. This translates into CAWSTYFLGTGELFF.